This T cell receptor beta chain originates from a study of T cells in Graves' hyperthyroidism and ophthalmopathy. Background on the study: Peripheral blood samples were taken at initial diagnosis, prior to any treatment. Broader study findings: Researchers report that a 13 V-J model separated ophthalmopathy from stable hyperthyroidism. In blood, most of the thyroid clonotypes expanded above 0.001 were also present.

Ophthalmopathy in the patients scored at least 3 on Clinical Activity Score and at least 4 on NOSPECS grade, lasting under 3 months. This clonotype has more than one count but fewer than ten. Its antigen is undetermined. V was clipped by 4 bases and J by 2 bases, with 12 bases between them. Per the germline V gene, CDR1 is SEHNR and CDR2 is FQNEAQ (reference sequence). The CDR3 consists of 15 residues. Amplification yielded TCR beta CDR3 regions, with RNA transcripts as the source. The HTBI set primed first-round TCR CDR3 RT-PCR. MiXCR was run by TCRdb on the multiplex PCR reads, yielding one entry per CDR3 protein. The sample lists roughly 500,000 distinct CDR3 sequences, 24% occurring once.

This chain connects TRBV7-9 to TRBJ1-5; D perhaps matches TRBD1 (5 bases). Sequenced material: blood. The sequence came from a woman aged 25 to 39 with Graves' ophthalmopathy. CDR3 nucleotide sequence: TGTGCCAGCAGCTCAGGGTTATGGGGCAATCAGCCCCAGCATTTT. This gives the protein CASSSGLWGNQPQHF.